A selection of T cell receptor beta chains follows, all from one sample in a study of shared clonotypes between healthy human individuals. Using immunoSEQ multiplex PCR, the repertoire was profiled, and TCRdb retains in-frame clones only, with some absent. Of around 370,000 clones listed, 90% to 97% are singletons. Sequenced input: memory CD8+ T cells sorted from blood. These receptors were taken from a man aged 30 to 45 in good health. Both conserved end residues are part of each CDR3.

V	J	CDR3
TRBV27	TRBJ1-4	CASSQASTNEKLFF
TRBV29-1	TRBJ1-4	CSVAQGAREKLFF
TRBV7-9	TRBJ1-1	CASSSRGFSEAFF
TRBV10-2	TRBJ2-7	CASRSGTSGFYEQYF
TRBV5-1	TRBJ2-3	CASSLDRLLTDTQYF
TRBV5-1	TRBJ2-6	CASSPGGAGANVLTF
TRBV20-1	TRBJ1-2	CSGSGYTF
TRBV13	TRBJ2-4	CASSLGENIQYF
TRBV5-1	TRBJ2-2	CASSGRAGEWDTGELFF
TRBV28	TRBJ2-1	CASRLPTIKDEQFF
TRBV6-1	TRBJ1-5	CASRGIDSTNQPQHF
TRBV13	TRBJ2-5	CASWGTGEETQYF
TRBV6-4	TRBJ2-2	CDRVANTGELFF
TRBV9	TRBJ1-4	CASSSRTGANEKLFF
TRBV19	TRBJ2-2	CASSIGGAGELFF
TRBV2	TRBJ1-5	CASSATGFSNQPQHF
TRBV6-6	TRBJ1-1	CASSYLGGDNTEAFF
TRBV14	TRBJ2-1	CASSPDLNNEQFF
TRBV4-1	TRBJ2-7	CASSTSPEKGEQYF
TRBV6-4	TRBJ2-6	CASSALGLAGAGANVLTF
TRBV5-4	TRBJ2-5	CASSTSSGREETQYF
TRBV18	TRBJ2-5	CASSTLETNQETQYF
TRBV6-5	TRBJ1-3	CASSYDKGNTIYF
TRBV4-1	TRBJ2-3	CASSQDPSPTDTQYF
TRBV10-3	TRBJ2-7	CAIRERDSSYEQYF
TRBV6-5	TRBJ2-7	CASTPGTPFEQYF
TRBV5-6	TRBJ2-7	CASSLVSYF
TRBV27	TRBJ2-7	CASSLGDYSYEQYF
TRBV19	TRBJ1-2	CASRNSAGDYGYTF
TRBV11-2	TRBJ2-1	CASSLLRGYNEQFF
TRBV5-1	TRBJ2-4	CASSLDRKNIQYF
TRBV5-6	TRBJ1-5	CASSLGQPNQPQHF
TRBV7-8	TRBJ2-7	CASSLVLAGAYEQYF
TRBV5-1	TRBJ1-2	CASSLGEDRIYYFYGYTF
TRBV13	TRBJ2-3	CASSLDRTSVYF
TRBV7-9	TRBJ1-4	CASSLPTDRGAINEKLFF
TRBV5-1	TRBJ2-1	CASSLGPEQFF
TRBV19	TRBJ2-1	CASSIDGGANYNEQFF
TRBV6-6	TRBJ2-2	CASATTNTGELFF
TRBV6-5	TRBJ2-2	CASSIRTLNTGELFF
TRBV29-1	TRBJ2-3	CSAKQGTSTDTQYF
TRBV19	TRBJ1-5	CASSPKGAQPQHF
TRBV6-5	TRBJ1-1	CASSYFGGGNTEAFF
TRBV30	TRBJ1-1	CAWSVGWGANTEAFF
TRBV5-4	TRBJ1-1	CASSLSPRDTEAFF
TRBV5-1	TRBJ2-1	CASSLVPNNEQFF
TRBV30	TRBJ1-3	CAWSVSFGNTIYF
TRBV2	TRBJ1-3	CAGSDVTGPSRNTIYF
TRBV10-3	TRBJ2-3	CAIRAASGRGDTQYF
TRBV9	TRBJ2-3	CASSFREGLLSDTQYF
TRBV5-1	TRBJ2-1	CASRFLEGEQFF
TRBV19	TRBJ2-1	CASSIEGLAGDNEQFF